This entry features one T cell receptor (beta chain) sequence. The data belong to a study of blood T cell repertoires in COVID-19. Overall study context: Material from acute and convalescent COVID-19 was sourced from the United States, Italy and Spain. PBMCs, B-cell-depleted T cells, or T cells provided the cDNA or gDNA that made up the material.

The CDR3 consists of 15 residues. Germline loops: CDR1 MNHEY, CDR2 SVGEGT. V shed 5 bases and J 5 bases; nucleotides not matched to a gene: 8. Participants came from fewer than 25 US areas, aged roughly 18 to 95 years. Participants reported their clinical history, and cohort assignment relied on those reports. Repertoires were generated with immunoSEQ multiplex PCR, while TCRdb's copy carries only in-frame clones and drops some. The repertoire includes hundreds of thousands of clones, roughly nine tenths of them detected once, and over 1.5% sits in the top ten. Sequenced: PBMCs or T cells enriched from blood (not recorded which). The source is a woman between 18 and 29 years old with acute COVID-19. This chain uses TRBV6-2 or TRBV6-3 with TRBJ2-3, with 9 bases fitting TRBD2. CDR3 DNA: TGTGCCAGCAGTGCCCCTAGCGGGAATGGAGATACGCAGTATTTT. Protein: CASSAPSGNGDTQYF.